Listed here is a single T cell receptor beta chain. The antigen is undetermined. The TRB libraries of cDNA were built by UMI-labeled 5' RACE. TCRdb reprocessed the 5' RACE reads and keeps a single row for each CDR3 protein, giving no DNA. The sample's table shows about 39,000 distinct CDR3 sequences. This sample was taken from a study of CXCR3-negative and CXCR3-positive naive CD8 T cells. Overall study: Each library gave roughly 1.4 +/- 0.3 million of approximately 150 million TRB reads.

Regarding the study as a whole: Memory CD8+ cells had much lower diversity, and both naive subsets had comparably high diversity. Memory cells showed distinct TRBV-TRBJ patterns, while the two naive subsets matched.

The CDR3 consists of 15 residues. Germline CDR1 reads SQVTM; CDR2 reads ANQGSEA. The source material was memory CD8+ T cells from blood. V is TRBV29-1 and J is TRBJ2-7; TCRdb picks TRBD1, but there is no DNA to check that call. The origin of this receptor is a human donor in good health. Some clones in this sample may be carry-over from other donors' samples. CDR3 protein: CSVEAVGAGFYEQYF.